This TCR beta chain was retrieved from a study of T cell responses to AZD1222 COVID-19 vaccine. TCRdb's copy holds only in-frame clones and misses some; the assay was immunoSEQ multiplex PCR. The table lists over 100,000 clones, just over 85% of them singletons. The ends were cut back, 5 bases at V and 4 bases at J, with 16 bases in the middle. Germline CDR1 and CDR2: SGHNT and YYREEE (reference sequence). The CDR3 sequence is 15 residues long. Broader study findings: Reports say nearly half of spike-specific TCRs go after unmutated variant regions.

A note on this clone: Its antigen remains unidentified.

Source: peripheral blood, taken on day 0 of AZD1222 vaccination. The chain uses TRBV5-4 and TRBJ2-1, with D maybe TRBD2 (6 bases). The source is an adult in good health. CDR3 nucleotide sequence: TGTGCCAGCAGTCTATGGCGGGGAGATTACAATGAGCAGTTCTTC. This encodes CASSLWRGDYNEQFF.